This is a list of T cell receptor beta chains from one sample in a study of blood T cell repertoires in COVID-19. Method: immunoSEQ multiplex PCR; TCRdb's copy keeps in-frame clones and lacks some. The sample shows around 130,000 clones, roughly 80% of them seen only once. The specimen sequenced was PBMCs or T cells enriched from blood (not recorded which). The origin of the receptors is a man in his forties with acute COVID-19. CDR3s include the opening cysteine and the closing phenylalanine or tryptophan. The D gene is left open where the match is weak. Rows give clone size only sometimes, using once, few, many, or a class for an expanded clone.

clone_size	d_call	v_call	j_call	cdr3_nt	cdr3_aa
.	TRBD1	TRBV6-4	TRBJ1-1	TGTGCCAGCAGTGTCTTCCAGGGGGCGGGTGAAGCTTTCTTT	CASSVFQGAGEAFF
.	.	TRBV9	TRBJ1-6	TGTGCCAGCAGCGTAGGGGGGGTAGATAATTCACCCCTCCACTTT	CASSVGGVDNSPLHF
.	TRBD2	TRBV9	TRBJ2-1	TGTGCCAGCAGCGGGCCGGGACTAGCGGGAGGGGGTGAGCAGTTCTTC	CASSGPGLAGGGEQFF
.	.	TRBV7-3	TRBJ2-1	TGTGCCAGCAGCTTAAAAGCGCCCCAAGAGGGCTCCTACAATGAGCAGTTCTTC	CASSLKAPQEGSYNEQFF
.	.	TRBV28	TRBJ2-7	TGTGCCAGCAGTTTCTTCAAGGGGGTCGCCTCCTACGAGCAGTACTTC	CASSFFKGVASYEQYF
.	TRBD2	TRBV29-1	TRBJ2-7	TGCAGCGTTGTGGGAGGGTCCCTCGGCTCCTACGAGCAGTACTTC	CSVVGGSLGSYEQYF
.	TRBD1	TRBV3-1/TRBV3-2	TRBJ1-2	TGTGCCAGCAGCCGCGGACAGGGGGACAACTATGGCTACACCTTC	CASSRGQGDNYGYTF
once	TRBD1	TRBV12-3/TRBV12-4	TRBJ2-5	TGTGCCAGCACTGGGACAGAGCGGGAGACCCAGTACTTC	CASTGTERETQYF
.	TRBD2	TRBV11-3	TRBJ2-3	TGTGCCAGCAGCGCAAGCTGGGGGGACTACCAGTATTTT	CASSASWGDYQYF
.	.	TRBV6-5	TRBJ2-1	TGTGCCAGCACCTCGGACAGAGACAATGAGCAGTTCTTC	CASTSDRDNEQFF
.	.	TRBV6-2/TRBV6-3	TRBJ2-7	TGTGCCAGCAGCCGCCACGAAACACAGTTCTACGAGCAGTACTTC	CASSRHETQFYEQYF
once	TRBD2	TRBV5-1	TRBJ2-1	TGCGCCAGCAGCGGGGGACTAGCGGCCATCAATGAGCAGTTCTTC	CASSGGLAAINEQFF